Only a few counts were recorded for the clone carrying this T cell receptor (beta chain). CDR1 MDHEN and CDR2 SYDVKM come from the germline V gene. The CDR3 consists of 15 residues. V lost 5 bases and J lost 9; bases outside the gene matches: 9. This entry is derived from a study of blood T cell repertoires in COVID-19. Libraries were prepared by immunoSEQ multiplex PCR; TCRdb keeps only in-frame clonotypes and omits some of them. The sample holds about 330,000 clones; about 92% are singletons and the top ten take less than 20%. Recruits, aged about 18 to 95 years, lived in 24 US areas. Each participant's cohort was designated according to participant-reported clinical history.

The J gene is TRBJ1-6, the V gene TRBV28, with 8 bases lining up with TRBD1. Sample: PBMCs or T cells enriched from blood (not recorded which). This clonotype was sampled from a woman aged 25-40 years who had recovered from COVID-19. CDR3 region: CASSTGGRLGSPLHF. The DNA of the CDR3 is TGTGCCAGCAGTACAGGGGGTCGATTGGGTTCACCCCTCCACTTT.